What follows is one T cell receptor beta chain and its context. Its specificity is not known. These data originate in a study of T cell responses to AZD1222 COVID-19 vaccine. Produced via immunoSEQ multiplex PCR; TCRdb's table is partial and in-frame only. The repertoire includes roughly 75,000 clones, over 80% of them detected once, and roughly 9.8% sits in the top ten. The study, taken as a whole, reports: Nearly half of the spike-specific TCRs reportedly recognize variant regions that carry no mutations. An increase in Spike-specific TCR breadth and depth was observed after two AZD1222 doses. There were vaccine-associated CD4 TCRs across spike, dominant at 160-218 and 743-854. Repertoire sampling was restricted to post-peak T cell response timepoints.

This CDR3 spans 15 amino acids. V shed 2 bases and J shed 8 bases, with 15 bases lying between them. Per the germline V gene, CDR1 is SGHVS and CDR2 is FQNEAQ. This sequence originates from an adult in good health. The gene calls are TRBV7-8 and TRBJ1-4; D might be TRBD1 (6 bases). Sample: peripheral blood, taken on day 0 of AZD1222 vaccination. CDR3 sequence: CASSLRQGKTEKLFF. In DNA form, the CDR3 reads TGTGCCAGCAGCTTAAGGCAGGGGAAGACCGAAAAACTGTTTTTT.